The 15 T cell receptor beta chains below all came from one sample that was sequenced in a study of cytomegalovirus exposure and HLA in healthy donors listed by TCRdb under 2017. Libraries were built with the immunoSEQ multiplex PCR assay. This is the immuneACCESS table as TCRdb keeps it, with only in-frame sequences that have V and J called. A part of the clones is gone; compared with another copy, unresolved V genes explain less than half, and the rest is unexplained. The sample data list 150,000 to 200,000 clones, and approximately 85% of these were observed just once. The top ten clones comprise about 1.6% of the sample. Specimen: PBMCs. These receptor sequences come from a woman between 18 and 29 years old in good health and CMV-seronegative.

This sequence joins TRBV27 and TRBJ2-3, with D tentatively TRBD2 (6 bases). The germline V gene encodes CDR1 MNHEY and CDR2 SMNVEV (reference sequence). The ends were cut back, 5 bases at V and 8 bases at J, with 20 bases in the middle. The CDR3 totals 15 residues. CDR3 in amino acids: CASSPREPRQVTQYF. CDR3 bases: TGTGCCAGCAGTCCCCGGGAGCCCCGCCAGGTTACGCAGTATTTT.

This clone was counted once. The V call is TRBV6-5, the J call TRBJ2-7; D is perhaps TRBD1 (5 bases). V was shortened by 5 bases and J by 0 bases, with 11 bases between the two germline ends. In germline, CDR1 is MNHEY, CDR2 SVGAGI. CDR3 length: 14 amino acids. The CDR3 DNA reads TGTGCCAGCAGTGGGGCACCGGTCTCCTACGAGCAGTACTTC. Encoded protein: CASSGAPVSYEQYF.

This clone has just one count. The J gene is TRBJ2-2, the V gene TRBV5-6, with D tentatively TRBD2 (7 bases). Trimming removed 2 bases from V and 5 bases from J, with 19 bases in between. The CDR3 runs to 17 residues. Germline values: CDR1 SGHDT, CDR2 YYEEEE. The CDR3 region has the DNA TGTGCCAGCAGCTTACGGGCTCGGGGGGCGCGGACCGGGGAGCTGTTTTTT. Encoded protein: CASSLRARGARTGELFF.

This clone appeared once. This chain joins TRBV30 and TRBJ1-5, with D uncertain. CDR1 GTSNPN and CDR2 SVGIG come from the germline V gene (reference sequence). The CDR3 has 14 amino acids. V dropped 2 bases and J dropped 3 bases, with 11 bases sitting between them. The CDR3: CAWSLSGFNQPQHF. CDR3 nucleotides: TGTGCCTGGAGTTTATCGGGATTCAATCAGCCCCAGCATTTT.

The V call is TRBV9, the J call TRBJ2-5, with D uncertain. V lost 4 bases and J 5 bases, leaving 9 bases between the germline ends. The CDR3 runs 12 residues. Per the germline V gene, CDR1 is SGDLS and CDR2 is YYNGEE. This chain's CDR3 is CASSPHSETQYF. DNA for the CDR3: TGTGCCAGCAGCCCTCACAGCGAGACCCAGTACTTC.

The rearrangement links TRBV28 to TRBJ1-1; no clear D gene. Trimming cost V 8 bases and J 7 bases, with 29 bases left between them. This CDR3 region has 17 residues. Germline V gene lookup returns CDR1 MDHEN and CDR2 SYDVKM. Written as DNA, the CDR3 is TGTGCCAGCTCTTGGTTATCAGGAGGAACGGGAGTTCTTGAAGCTTTCTTT. Protein: CASSWLSGGTGVLEAFF.

The rearrangement links TRBV6-1 to TRBJ1-5; D is unclear. The germline V gene encodes CDR1 MNHNS and CDR2 SASEGT. The CDR3 has 12 amino acids. V was cut by 7 bases and J by 5 bases, with 9 bases left in between. DNA of the CDR3: TGTGCCAGCAAAAATCCGGATCAGCCCCAGCATTTT. Its protein is CASKNPDQPQHF.

The count of this clone is one. The chain uses TRBV6-5 and TRBJ2-3; D is ambiguous. Germline V gene sequence: CDR1 MNHEY, CDR2 SVGAGI. V lost 0 bases and J 0 bases, leaving 7 bases between the germline ends. This CDR3 is built from 15 residues. As DNA, the CDR3 is TGTGCCAGCAGTTACTCCACGGTTAGCACAGATACGCAGTATTTT. It specifies CASSYSTVSTDTQYF.

This chain links TRBV19 with TRBJ2-2; the match to TRBD2 covers 13 bases. CDR1 and CDR2 from the germline V gene are LNHDA and SQIVND (reference sequence). The CDR3 has 17 amino acids. The V segment lost 6 bases and the J segment 0 bases; nucleotides outside the gene matches: 4. The CDR3 protein is CASRRTSGGPNTGELFF. The DNA of the CDR3 is TGTGCCAGTAGACGGACTAGCGGGGGACCGAACACCGGGGAGCTGTTTTTT.

This clone has only one observation. This chain links TRBV18 with TRBJ1-5, with a possible D match to TRBD1 (5 bases). The V end was cut by 0 bases, the J end by 6 bases, with 18 bases between. Germline assignment: CDR1 KGHSH and CDR2 LQKENI. The length of the CDR3 is 17 residues. CDR3 residues: CASSPPLSRSGGQPQHF. CDR3 sequence (DNA): TGTGCCAGCTCACCACCTCTCTCCAGATCGGGGGGTCAGCCCCAGCATTTT.

The chain uses TRBV7-2 and TRBJ2-3; 9 bases match TRBD1. V was pared by 6 bases and J by 2 bases, with 6 bases of the junction left unmatched. The CDR3 length is 15 residues. Looked up from germline, CDR1 is SGHTA and CDR2 is FQGNSA. The CDR3 is CASRKTGGNTDTQYF. CDR3 nucleotides: TGTGCCAGCAGAAAGACAGGGGGTAACACAGATACGCAGTATTTT.

The chain joins TRBV27 to TRBJ2-5; TRBD2 might be the D (6 bases). CDR3 length: 13 residues. The germline CDR1 and CDR2 sequences are MNHEY and SMNVEV (reference sequence). The V end was cut by 5 bases, the J end by 4 bases, with 11 bases between. The CDR3 here is CASSGGTVETQYF. CDR3 DNA: TGTGCCAGCAGTGGAGGGACGGTAGAGACCCAGTACTTC.

CDR3 region: CASSSGVYGRQPQHF. DNA of the CDR3: TGTGCCAGCAGCTCAGGGGTTTACGGTCGCCAGCCCCAGCATTTT. The rearrangement links TRBV7-9 to TRBJ1-5, with D tentatively TRBD1 (6 bases). Germline V CDR1 and CDR2: SEHNR, FQNEAQ (reference sequence). This CDR3 comprises 15 residues. Deletions cut 4 bases from V and 7 bases from J, with 17 bases between.

This chain links TRBV7-2 with TRBJ2-7; TRBD2 aligns across 7 bases. Germline V CDR1 and CDR2: SGHTA, FQGNSA. The CDR3 is made up of 14 amino acids. The V gene end was trimmed by 2 bases and the J gene end by 4 bases; junction bases not matched to a gene: 5. The CDR3 spells CASSLNSGPYEQYF. CDR3 bases: TGTGCCAGCAGCTTAAATAGCGGGCCTTACGAGCAGTACTTC.

V is TRBV30 and J is TRBJ1-1; D remains unclear. Germline CDR1 is GTSNPN and CDR2 is SVGIG (reference sequence). The length of the CDR3 is 12 residues. V was shortened by 0 bases and J by 10 bases, with 12 bases between the two germline ends. CDR3 sequence (DNA): TGTGCCTGGAGTGTACCCGGGTTTAGAGCTTTCTTT. Protein product: CAWSVPGFRAFF.